This T cell receptor (beta chain) emerged from a study of blood T cell repertoires in COVID-19 (TCRdb year 2020). A note on the overall study: Collaborator samples came from the United States, Italy and Spain and covered acute and convalescent phases of COVID-19. The samples were drawn from the first 160 participants of the ongoing ImmuneRACE study and from over 950 subjects provided by 6 global collaborators. Subjects who had been exposed to COVID-19, were actively infected with it, or had recovered from it provided the deeply sampled blood TCRbeta repertoires that made up the dataset. HLA class I and class II types, where available, came from metadata supplied by the sample provider rather than from assay-based typing. The sample metadata nearly always contained a de-identified subject ID, COVID-19 status, age in years and sex. The material from the prospective study consisted of cDNA or gDNA derived from T cells, B-cell-depleted T cells, or PBMCs. The repertoires were released in a freely available public database meant as a resource for research on the immune response to SARS-CoV-2.

TCRbeta CDR3 regions were amplified from genomic DNA by means of the immunoSEQ Assay, a bias-controlled multiplex PCR. From the authors' description of their analysis: The number of nucleated cells in each sample was estimated by amplification of reference gene primers within the assay. To quantify the absolute abundance of each unique TCRbeta CDR3 rearrangement, sequence reads were collapsed and filtered. For each sample, productive Simpson clonality was calculated by taking the square root of Simpson's diversity index across productive rearrangements. Imported from immuneACCESS, the table was reduced by TCRdb to in-frame sequences with V and J called. These copies leave out some clones; in studies compared against another copy, an unresolved V gene accounts for under half, and the cause of the remainder is not known. From that table come the V and J calls and clone size; the DNA was used to work out D and trimming. This sample lists roughly 170,000 clones; 80% to 90% were detected once. Together, the top ten hold roughly 20% of the sample.

General study outcomes and caveats: Clinical and demographic metadata were provided uncurated, with the amount varying by source and participant.

The collaborating institutions used their own protocols to collect whole blood in K2EDTA tubes. For TCRbeta analysis, collaborators shipped samples in one of three forms: frozen whole blood, isolated PBMCs, or DNA extracted from either of those sample types. Details on this clone: The clone's antigen remains unknown. No clone much larger than this one lies a single base away; base qualities are absent.

The sequenced sample consisted of peripheral blood. The origin of this receptor is a man between 65 and 79 years old with active or convalescent COVID-19.

The CDR3 region: CASSEGDRIEAFF. The DNA sequence reads TGTGCCAGCAGTGAGGGTGACAGGATTGAAGCTTTCTTT. The chain joins TRBV25-1 to TRBJ1-1; the D gene is possibly TRBD1, with 6 bases matching. The germline V gene gives CDR1 as MGHDK and CDR2 as SYGVNS. Trimming at the junction amounts to 3 bases on V and 7 bases on J, and the germline ends lie 12 bases apart. Its CDR3 holds 13 amino acids, cysteine through phenylalanine. Here the CDR3 DNA is all that survives: 39 bases in frame from base 1.